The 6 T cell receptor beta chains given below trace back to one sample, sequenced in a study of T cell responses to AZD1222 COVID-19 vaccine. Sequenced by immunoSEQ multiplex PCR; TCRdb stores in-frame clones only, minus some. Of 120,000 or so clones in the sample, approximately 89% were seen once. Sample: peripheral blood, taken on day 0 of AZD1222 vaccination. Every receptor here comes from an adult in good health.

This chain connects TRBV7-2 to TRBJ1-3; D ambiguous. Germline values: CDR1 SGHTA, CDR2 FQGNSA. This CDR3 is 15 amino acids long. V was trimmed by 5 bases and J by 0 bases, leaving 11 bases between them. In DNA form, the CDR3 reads TGTGCCAGCAGCCCAGGATCAAGCTCTGGAAACACCATATATTTT. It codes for CASSPGSSSGNTIYF.

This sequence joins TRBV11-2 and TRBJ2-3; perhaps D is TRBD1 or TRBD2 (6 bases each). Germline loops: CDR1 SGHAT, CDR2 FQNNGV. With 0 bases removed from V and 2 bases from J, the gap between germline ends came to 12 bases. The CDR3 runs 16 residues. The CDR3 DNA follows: TGTGCCAGCAGCTTAGAAGGGGGGATTATCACAGATACGCAGTATTTT. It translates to CASSLEGGIITDTQYF.

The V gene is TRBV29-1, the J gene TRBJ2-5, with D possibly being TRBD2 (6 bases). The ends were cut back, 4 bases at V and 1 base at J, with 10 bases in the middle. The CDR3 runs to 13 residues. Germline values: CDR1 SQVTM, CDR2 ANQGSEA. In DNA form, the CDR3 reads TGCAGCGTTGTCGAACTAGCCCAAGAGACCCAGTACTTC. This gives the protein CSVVELAQETQYF.

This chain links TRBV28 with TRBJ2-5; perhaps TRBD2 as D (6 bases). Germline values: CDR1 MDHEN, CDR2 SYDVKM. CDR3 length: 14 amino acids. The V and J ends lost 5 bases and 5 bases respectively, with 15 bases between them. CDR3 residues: CASSATGTWETQYF. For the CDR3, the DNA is TGTGCCAGCAGTGCAACCGGGACTTGGGAGACCCAGTACTTC. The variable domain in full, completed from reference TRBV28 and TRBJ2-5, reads DVKVTQSSRYLVKRTGEKVFLECVQDMDHENMFWYRQDPGLGLRLIYFSYDVKMKEKGDIPEGYSVSREKKERFSLILESASTNQTSMYLCASSATGTWETQYFGPGTRLLVL.

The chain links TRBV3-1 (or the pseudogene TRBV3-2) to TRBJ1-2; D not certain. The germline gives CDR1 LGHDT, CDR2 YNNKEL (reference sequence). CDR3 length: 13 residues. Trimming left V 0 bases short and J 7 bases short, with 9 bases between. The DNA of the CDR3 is TGTGCCAGCAGCCAAGAGAGGAACCGTGGCTACACCTTC. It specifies CASSQERNRGYTF.

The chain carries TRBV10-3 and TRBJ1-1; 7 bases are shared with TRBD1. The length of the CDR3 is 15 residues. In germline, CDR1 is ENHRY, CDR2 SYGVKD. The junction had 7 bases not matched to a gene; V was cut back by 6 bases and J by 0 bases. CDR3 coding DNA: TGTGCCATCAGGGCAGGGGGGGGGATGAACACTGAAGCTTTCTTT. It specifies CAIRAGGGMNTEAFF.